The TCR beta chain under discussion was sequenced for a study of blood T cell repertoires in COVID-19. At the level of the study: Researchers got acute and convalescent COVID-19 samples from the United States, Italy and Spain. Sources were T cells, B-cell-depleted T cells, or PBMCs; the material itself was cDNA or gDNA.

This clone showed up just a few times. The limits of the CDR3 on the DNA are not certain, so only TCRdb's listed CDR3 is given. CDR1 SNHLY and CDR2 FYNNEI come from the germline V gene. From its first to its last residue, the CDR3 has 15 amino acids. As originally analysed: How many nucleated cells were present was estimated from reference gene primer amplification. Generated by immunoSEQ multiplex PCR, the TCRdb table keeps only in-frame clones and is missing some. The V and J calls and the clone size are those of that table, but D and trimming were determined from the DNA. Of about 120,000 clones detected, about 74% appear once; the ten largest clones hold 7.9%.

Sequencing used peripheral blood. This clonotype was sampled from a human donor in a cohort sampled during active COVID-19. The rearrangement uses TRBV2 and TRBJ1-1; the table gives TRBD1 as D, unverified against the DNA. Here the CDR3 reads CASSSSTGGSTEAFF.